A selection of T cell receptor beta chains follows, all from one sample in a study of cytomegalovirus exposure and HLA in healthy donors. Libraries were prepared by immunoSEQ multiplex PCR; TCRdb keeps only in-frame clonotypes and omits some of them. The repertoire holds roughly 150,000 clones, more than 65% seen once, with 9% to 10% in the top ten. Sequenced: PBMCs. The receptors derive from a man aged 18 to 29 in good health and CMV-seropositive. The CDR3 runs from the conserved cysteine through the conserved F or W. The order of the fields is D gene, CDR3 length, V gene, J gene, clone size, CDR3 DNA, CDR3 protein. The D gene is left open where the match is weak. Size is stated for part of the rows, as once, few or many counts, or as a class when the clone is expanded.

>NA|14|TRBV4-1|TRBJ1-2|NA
TGCGCCAGCAGCCAAGTCAGGGGCCTTGGGGGCTACACCTTC
CASSQVRGLGGYTF
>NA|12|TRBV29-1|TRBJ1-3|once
TGCAGCGTTGGAGTGGGCGGAAACACCATATATTTT
CSVGVGGNTIYF
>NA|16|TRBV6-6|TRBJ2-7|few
TGTGCCAGCAGTTACTCGACACGGGGGAATTCGCGCGAGCAGTACTTC
CASSYSTRGNSREQYF
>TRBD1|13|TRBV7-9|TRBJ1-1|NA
TGTGCCAGCAGCCCTACAGGGGGCACTGAAGCTTTCTTT
CASSPTGGTEAFF
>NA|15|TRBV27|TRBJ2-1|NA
TGTGCCAGCAGTTTATCGCTACCACTCTACAATGAGCAGTTCTTC
CASSLSLPLYNEQFF
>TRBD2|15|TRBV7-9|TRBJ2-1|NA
TGTGCCAGCAGCTCGCGGGGGGGGTCCTACAATGAGCAGTTCTTC
CASSSRGGSYNEQFF
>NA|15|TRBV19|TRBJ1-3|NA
TGTGCCAGTACCCTGACCCGGACTCTTCGAAACACCATATATTTT
CASTLTRTLRNTIYF
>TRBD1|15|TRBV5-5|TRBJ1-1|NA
TGTGCCAGCAGCCCGTGGACAGGGCTTAGCACTGAAGCTTTCTTT
CASSPWTGLSTEAFF
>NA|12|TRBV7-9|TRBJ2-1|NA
TGTGCCAGCAGCTCCCTTTCGACAGAAGAGTTCTTC
CASSSLSTEEFF
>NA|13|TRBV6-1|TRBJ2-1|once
TGTGCCAGCAGTGAAGGATCAGGGACAGAGCAGTTCTTC
CASSEGSGTEQFF
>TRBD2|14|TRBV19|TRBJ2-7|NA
TGTGCCAGTAGTATAGGGGGGGGGACCTACGAGCAGTACTTC
CASSIGGGTYEQYF
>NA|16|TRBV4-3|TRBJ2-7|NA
TGCGCCAGCAGCCATCGAACCCCTCCGGCGGACTACGAGCAGTACTTC
CASSHRTPPADYEQYF
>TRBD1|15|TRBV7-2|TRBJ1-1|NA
TGTGCCAGCAGCTCCGGGACAGCCCTTAACACTGAAGCTTTCTTT
CASSSGTALNTEAFF
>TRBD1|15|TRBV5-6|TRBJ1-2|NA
TGTGCCAGCAGCCTCAACAACAGGGGCTTCTATGGCTACACCTTC
CASSLNNRGFYGYTF
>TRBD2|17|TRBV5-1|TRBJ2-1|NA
TGCGCCAGCAGCTTAAGACTAGCAGGAGTGGTTAGGGATGAGCAGTTCTTC
CASSLRLAGVVRDEQFF
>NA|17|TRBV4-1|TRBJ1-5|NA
TGCGCCAGCAGCCAGTTACAGGGAGTGGAGCTTGGTCAGCCCCAGCATTTT
CASSQLQGVELGQPQHF
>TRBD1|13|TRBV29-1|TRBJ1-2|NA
TGCAGCGTTGAAGAGGACAGGGGTTATGGCTACACCTTC
CSVEEDRGYGYTF
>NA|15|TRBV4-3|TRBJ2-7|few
TGCGCCAGCAGCCAAGACAGGGACTCAACCTACGAGCAGTACTTC
CASSQDRDSTYEQYF
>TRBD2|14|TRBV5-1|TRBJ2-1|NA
TGCGCCAGCAGCATGCCGGGACTAGCGAATGAGCAGTTCTTC
CASSMPGLANEQFF
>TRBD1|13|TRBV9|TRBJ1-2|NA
TGTGCCAGCAGCGTTGGGACAGAGTATGGCTACACCTTC
CASSVGTEYGYTF
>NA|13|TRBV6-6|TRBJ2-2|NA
TGTGCCAGCAGAAACAGGGACGCCGGGGAGCTGTTTTTT
CASRNRDAGELFF
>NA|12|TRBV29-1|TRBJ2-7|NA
TGCAGCGTTCAAGATAATAGCTACGAGCAGTACTTC
CSVQDNSYEQYF
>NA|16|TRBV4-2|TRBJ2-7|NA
TGTGCCAGCAGCCAAGCCAAGGGGGCGGGGACCTACGAGCAGTACTTC
CASSQAKGAGTYEQYF
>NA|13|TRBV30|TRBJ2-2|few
TGTGCCTTGGAACCCGGGGGTCCCGGGGAGCTGTTTTTT
CALEPGGPGELFF
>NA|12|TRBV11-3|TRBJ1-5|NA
TGTGCCAGCAGCGGGGGGGGTCAGCCCCAGCATTTT
CASSGGGQPQHF
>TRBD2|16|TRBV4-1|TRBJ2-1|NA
TGCGCCAGCAGCCTATGGAGAAGCGGGAGGGGGGATGAGCAGTTCTTC
CASSLWRSGRGDEQFF
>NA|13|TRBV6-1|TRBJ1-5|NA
TGTGCCAGCAGTATAGACAGCTATCAGCCCCAGCATTTT
CASSIDSYQPQHF